This T cell receptor beta chain was documented in a study of ipilimumab plus nivolumab after autologous stem cell transplantation. Sequencing used immunoSEQ multiplex PCR; TCRdb keeps in-frame clones, though not all of them. The repertoire holds 10,000 or so clones, with nearly 80% as singletons. This clone was found once. Checkpoint therapy with ipilimumab 1 mg/kg began 14 to 28 days after transplant. V was clipped by 3 bases and J by 0 bases, with 3 bases between them. The CDR3 spans 13 residues. Germline assignment: CDR1 ENHRY and CDR2 SYGVKD. This chain connects TRBV10-3 to TRBJ1-5; D remains unclear. This clonotype originated in a male donor with diffuse large B-cell lymphoma. Sequenced material: PBMCs, taken in a trial of ipilimumab plus nivolumab as post-transplant consolidation. As DNA, the CDR3 is TGTGCCATCAGTGAAATTAGCAATCAGCCCCAGCATTTT. Amino acid sequence: CAISEISNQPQHF.